These T cell receptor beta chains were read from a single sample in a study of blood T cell repertoires in COVID-19. Sequencing used immunoSEQ multiplex PCR; TCRdb keeps in-frame clones, though not all of them. The sample has over 100,000 clones; around 90% are singletons. The source material was peripheral blood. The receptors derive from a human donor in a cohort sampled during active COVID-19. CDR3s include the opening cysteine and the closing phenylalanine or tryptophan. D genes are given only for firm matches. For some rows the clone size is stated as once, few or many, or as a class when expanded; others skip it.

NA,TRBJ1-2,NA,TRBV18,TGTGCCAGCTCCCTGGGTCGGAGGTATGGCTACACCTTC,CASSLGRRYGYTF
NA,TRBJ1-1,few,TRBV18,TGTGCCAGCTCATCTCGACAGCCACTAGAAGCTTTCTTT,CASSSRQPLEAFF
NA,TRBJ2-3,NA,TRBV10-2,TGCGCCACAGAAACTAGTGGGTCCCCGACTACGCAGTATTTT,CATETSGSPTTQYF
TRBD2,TRBJ2-1,NA,TRBV29-1,TGCAGCGCGACTAGCGGGAGTGGGAATGAGCAGTTCTTC,CSATSGSGNEQFF
NA,TRBJ1-2,NA,TRBV18,TGTGCCAGCTCCCCGGACAGAAACTATGGCTACACCTTC,CASSPDRNYGYTF
NA,TRBJ1-4,NA,TRBV28,TGTGCTACGGGGGGGCTAGAGGGAAAACTGTTTTTT,CATGGLEGKLFF
TRBD2,TRBJ2-1,NA,TRBV3-1/TRBV3-2,TGTGCCAGCAGCCAAGGCTCGGGACTAGCGGGGGCCCTTGGGTTCTTC,CASSQGSGLAGALGFF
NA,TRBJ2-5,NA,TRBV13,TGTGCCAGCAGCTTGTCGGAGGGGGCGATTCGGGAGACCCAGTACTTC,CASSLSEGAIRETQYF
NA,TRBJ2-5,NA,TRBV4-3,TGCGCCAGCAGCCAAGATTCAGGGGCTACAGAGACCCAGTACTTC,CASSQDSGATETQYF
TRBD1,TRBJ1-2,NA,TRBV10-3,TGTGCCACCATTCGGGACAGGGGTACGAACTATGGCTACACCTTC,CATIRDRGTNYGYTF
NA,TRBJ2-1,once,TRBV3-1/TRBV3-2,TGTGCCAGCAGCCTTTCAGGGGTCGGAGCTTCCTACAATGAGCAGTTCTTC,CASSLSGVGASYNEQFF
NA,TRBJ1-4,NA,TRBV10-3,TGTGCCACTAGCCCTGACCGAGCAACTAATGAAAAACTGTTTTTT,CATSPDRATNEKLFF
NA,TRBJ2-7,NA,TRBV5-5,TGTGCCAGCAGCTTGCGCGGCGCGACCGACTACGAGCAGTACTTC,CASSLRGATDYEQYF
TRBD2,TRBJ2-7,NA,TRBV6-2/TRBV6-3,TGTGCCAGCAGTTACACTAATAGGTGGGACGAAGCGGGGACCTACGAGCAGTACTTC,CASSYTNRWDEAGTYEQYF
NA,TRBJ2-2,NA,TRBV11-3,TGTGCCAGCAGATACAGGGACACCGGGGAGCTGTTTTTT,CASRYRDTGELFF
TRBD1,TRBJ2-3,NA,TRBV11-3,TGTGCCAGCAGCTTAGGGGGGGGACAGGGCCAAACCAATATGGATACGCAGTATTTT,CASSLGGGQGQTNMDTQYF
TRBD2,TRBJ2-3,NA,TRBV7-3,TGTGCCAGCAGCCCGGTCGCGGGAGGAATGACAGATACGCAGTATTTT,CASSPVAGGMTDTQYF
TRBD1,TRBJ2-3,NA,TRBV11-1,TGTGCCAGCAGCTCGGACACAGGGGGTACAGATACGCAGTATTTT,CASSSDTGGTDTQYF
NA,TRBJ2-7,few,TRBV5-1,TGCGCCAGCAGCTTGGGTTTGGTCGGGGGTGACGAGCAGTACTTC,CASSLGLVGGDEQYF
TRBD2,TRBJ2-3,NA,TRBV24-1,TGTGCCACCAGTGACCCTGGGGAGGGGACCACAGATACGCAGTATTTT,CATSDPGEGTTDTQYF
TRBD1,TRBJ1-2,NA,TRBV11-3,TGTGCCAGCAGCCCGGGACAGGGAAACTATGGCTACACCTTC,CASSPGQGNYGYTF
NA,TRBJ2-5,NA,TRBV7-6,TGTGCCAGCAGCTCTAAGGAGACCCAGTACTTC,CASSSKETQYF
NA,TRBJ1-6,NA,TRBV11-3,TGTGCCAGCAGCCTCGACAGAAGTTATAATTCACCCCTCCACTTT,CASSLDRSYNSPLHF
TRBD1,TRBJ2-7,NA,TRBV30,TGTGCCTGGGATCAGGGGGTGGCTATAGGCGAGCAGTACTTC,CAWDQGVAIGEQYF
TRBD1,TRBJ2-7,once,TRBV19,TGTGCCAGCTCCGGGACAGGGTCGGTCGAGCAGTACTTC,CASSGTGSVEQYF
TRBD1,TRBJ2-3,NA,TRBV25-1,TGTGCCAGCAGTGGTCGACAGGGGGGCACAGATACGCAGTATTTT,CASSGRQGGTDTQYF
NA,TRBJ1-3,NA,TRBV28,TGTGCCAGCAGTTTATCAGGGGTCGGTGGTGGAAACACCATATATTTT,CASSLSGVGGGNTIYF
NA,TRBJ1-2,NA,TRBV12-5,TGTGCTAGTGGTTTGGTACGGGGGGATGGCTACACCTTC,CASGLVRGDGYTF
NA,TRBJ1-4,NA,TRBV6-5,TGTGCCAGCAGTCAAAGGGGTGGGACTAATGAAAAACTGTTTTTT,CASSQRGGTNEKLFF
TRBD2,TRBJ2-1,NA,TRBV7-2,TGTGCCAGCAGCCCCGGCAGGACTAGCATTGAGCAGTTCTTC,CASSPGRTSIEQFF
NA,TRBJ2-7,once,TRBV27,TGTGCCAGCCGGGGTTTTTCCTACGAGCAGTACTTC,CASRGFSYEQYF
NA,TRBJ1-4,NA,TRBV14,TGTGCCAGCAGCCAAGGAATATGGGGCACCGGCGAAAAACTGTTTTTT,CASSQGIWGTGEKLFF
NA,TRBJ2-5,NA,TRBV6-5,TGTGCCAGCAGCCCCCGCGTCCGCCGGGAGACCCAGTACTTC,CASSPRVRRETQYF
NA,TRBJ2-2,once,TRBV21-1,TGTGCCAGCAGCTCCAGGGCTGTCCGCTCACGGGTGACCGGGGAGCTGTTTTTT,CASSSRAVRSRVTGELFF
NA,TRBJ1-3,few,TRBV15,TGTGCCACCAGCAGAGAACAGTTCGGTGGAAACACCATATATTTT,CATSREQFGGNTIYF
NA,TRBJ2-1,NA,TRBV7-9,TGTGCCAGCACCATGGGGACAAGCTCCTACAATGAGCAGTTCTTC,CASTMGTSSYNEQFF
NA,TRBJ1-2,NA,TRBV5-1,TGCGCCAGCAGCTTGGCCGGGGGGGCATTCGTCTATGGCTACACCTTC,CASSLAGGAFVYGYTF
NA,TRBJ1-5,NA,TRBV2,TGTGCCAGCAGATACAGGGTTGGCAATCAGCCCCAGCATTTT,CASRYRVGNQPQHF
NA,TRBJ1-3,NA,TRBV15,TGTGCCACCAGTTCTCCCGGGACAACTTCTGGAAACACCATATATTTT,CATSSPGTTSGNTIYF
TRBD1,TRBJ2-1,NA,TRBV7-8,TGTGCCAGCAGCTCTGACAGGGTGGGTGAGCAGTTCTTC,CASSSDRVGEQFF
NA,TRBJ1-5,NA,TRBV7-6,TGTGCCAGCAGCTTAGGGGCTGGGCAGCCCCAGCATTTT,CASSLGAGQPQHF
TRBD1,TRBJ2-7,NA,TRBV6-5,TGTGCCAGCAGTAGTCGAGGGGGCCGTTCCTACGAGCAGTACTTC,CASSSRGGRSYEQYF
TRBD2,TRBJ2-3,NA,TRBV11-2,TGTGCCAGCGGCCCCGTTCGGGGAGGGGCCACAGATACGCAGTATTTT,CASGPVRGGATDTQYF
TRBD2,TRBJ2-1,NA,TRBV6-2/TRBV6-3,TGTGCCAGCAGTTACTCGAAACTAGCGGGGGGAAATGAGCAGTTCTTC,CASSYSKLAGGNEQFF
TRBD2,TRBJ2-3,NA,TRBV7-2,TGTGCCAGCAGCTTAGCCGCTAGCGGTAGCACAGATACGCAGTATTTT,CASSLAASGSTDTQYF
NA,TRBJ2-2,NA,TRBV15,TGTGCCACCAGCAGCACAGGGTACACCGGGGAGCTGTTTTTT,CATSSTGYTGELFF
TRBD1,TRBJ2-1,NA,TRBV6-2/TRBV6-3,TGTGCCAGCAGTTATCCGACCGGGACAGGGTCCTACAATGAGCAGTTCTTC,CASSYPTGTGSYNEQFF
NA,TRBJ2-7,NA,TRBV21-1,TGTGCCAGCAGCAAAGTTTCCGGGACAGGGGAGGGGTACGAGCAGTACTTC,CASSKVSGTGEGYEQYF
TRBD2,TRBJ2-1,NA,TRBV9,TGTGCCAGCAGCGGAACTAGCGGAAACTCCTACAATGAGCAGTTCTTC,CASSGTSGNSYNEQFF
NA,TRBJ2-3,NA,TRBV7-3,TGTGCCAGCAGCTTAACGGCGGTCGGAGATACGCAGTATTTT,CASSLTAVGDTQYF
TRBD1,TRBJ2-7,NA,TRBV5-1,TGCGCCAGCAGCGTGGACAGGTACCACGAGCAGTACTTC,CASSVDRYHEQYF
NA,TRBJ1-2,NA,TRBV7-2,TGTGCCAGCAGCTTCTTCGGTAACTATGGCTACACCTTC,CASSFFGNYGYTF
TRBD2,TRBJ2-1,NA,TRBV28,TGTGCCAGCAGCACCACCCGACTAGCGGGAGGGCGCTACAATGAGCAGTTCTTC,CASSTTRLAGGRYNEQFF
TRBD1,TRBJ1-2,NA,TRBV9,TGTGCCAGCAGCGCGTCGACAGGGGCCGGTGGCTACACCTTC,CASSASTGAGGYTF
NA,TRBJ1-1,NA,TRBV10-3,TGTGCCATCAGTGAGAACAGTGTAAACACTGAAGCTTTCTTT,CAISENSVNTEAFF